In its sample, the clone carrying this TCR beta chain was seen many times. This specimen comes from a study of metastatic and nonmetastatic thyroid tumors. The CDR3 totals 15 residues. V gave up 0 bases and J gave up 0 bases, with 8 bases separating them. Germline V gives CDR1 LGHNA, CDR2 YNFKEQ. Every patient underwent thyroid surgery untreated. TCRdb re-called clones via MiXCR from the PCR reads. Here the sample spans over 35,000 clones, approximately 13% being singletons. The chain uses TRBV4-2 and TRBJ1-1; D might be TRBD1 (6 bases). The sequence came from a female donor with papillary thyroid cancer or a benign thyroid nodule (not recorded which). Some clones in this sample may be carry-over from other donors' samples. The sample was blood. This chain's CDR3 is CASSQEEGVNTEAFF. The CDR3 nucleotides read TGTGCCAGCAGCCAAGAGGAGGGGGTGAACACTGAAGCTTTCTTT.